The rows below give T cell receptor beta chains drawn from one sample of a study of graft-versus-host responses after intestinal transplantation. TCRdb's copy holds only in-frame clones and misses some; the assay was immunoSEQ multiplex PCR. The data show approximately 26,000 clones, with approximately 87% seen just once and around 1.1% held by the top ten. Sample: PBMCs, taken roughly 29 days after intestinal transplant. Receptors originate from a human patient who received an intestinal transplant, so some T cells may come from the graft donor. The CDR3 runs from the conserved cysteine through the conserved F or W. Each record gives: J gene, D gene, clone size, V gene, CDR3 protein, CDR3 DNA. D genes are given only for firm matches. Only some rows state a clone size, as once, few, many or a class for expanded clones.

>TRBJ2-2|-|few|TRBV10-3
CAISDGGPTGELFF
TGTGCCATCAGTGACGGGGGGCCAACCGGGGAGCTGTTTTTT
>TRBJ2-2|-|-|TRBV7-2
CASSLETRSGELFF
TGTGCCAGCAGCTTAGAGACTAGAAGCGGGGAGCTGTTTTTT
>TRBJ1-5|-|few|TRBV6-1
CASLRDGINQPQHF
TGTGCCAGCCTACGGGACGGAATCAATCAGCCCCAGCATTTT
>TRBJ1-5|-|-|TRBV2
CASSETTDRFNIFF
TGTGCCAGCAGTGAAACGACCGACAGGTTTAATATTTTTTTT
>TRBJ2-4|-|-|TRBV15
CATSDRVLHEIQYF
TGTGCCACCAGCGACCGGGTCCTACACGAAATTCAGTACTTC
>TRBJ2-7|TRBD2|-|TRBV28
CASSGRETYEQYF
TGTGCCAGCAGTGGGAGGGAGACCTACGAGCAGTACTTC
>TRBJ2-5|TRBD2|-|TRBV7-9
CASSFPTSGEETQYF
TGTGCCAGCAGCTTTCCGACTAGCGGGGAAGAGACCCAGTACTTC
>TRBJ1-5|-|-|TRBV6-1
CASSEVRGAQPQHF
TGTGCCAGCAGTGAAGTCCGGGGTGCTCAGCCCCAGCATTTT
>TRBJ2-6|-|-|TRBV2
CASSEGNPGANVLTF
TGTGCCAGCAGTGAAGGGAACCCTGGGGCCAACGTCCTGACTTTC
>TRBJ2-7|TRBD2|-|TRBV6-5
CASSRAGGYEQYF
TGTGCCAGCAGTCGAGCGGGAGGTTACGAGCAGTACTTC
>TRBJ2-5|TRBD1|-|TRBV5-1
CASTGQGETQYF
TGCGCCAGCACCGGACAGGGAGAGACCCAGTACTTC
>TRBJ2-7|TRBD1|-|TRBV5-4
CASSLDRGHEQYF
TGTGCCAGCAGCTTGGACAGGGGGCACGAGCAGTACTTC
>TRBJ2-7|-|-|TRBV11-2
CASSLQAASYEQYF
TGTGCCAGCAGCTTACAGGCCGCCTCCTACGAGCAGTACTTC
>TRBJ2-7|-|few|TRBV6-6
CASNGGISYEQYF
TGTGCCAGCAACGGCGGGATCTCCTACGAGCAGTACTTC
>TRBJ2-1|-|-|TRBV21-1
CASSKELGGNEQFF
TGTGCCAGCAGCAAAGAACTTGGGGGCAATGAGCAGTTCTTC
>TRBJ2-2|-|-|TRBV5-6
CASSPRGSRANTGELFF
TGTGCCAGCAGCCCCCGGGGTTCCCGCGCGAACACCGGGGAGCTGTTTTTT
>TRBJ2-5|-|-|TRBV7-2
CASSLGASQVKYF
TGTGCCAGCAGCTTAGGGGCCAGTCAGGTTAAGTACTTC
>TRBJ2-1|-|-|TRBV7-3
CASSLGASSYNEQFF
TGTGCCAGCAGCTTAGGGGCGAGCTCCTACAATGAGCAGTTCTTC
>TRBJ2-3|-|-|TRBV29-1
CSVLVASPTDTQYF
TGCAGCGTTCTGGTTGCTAGCCCCACAGATACGCAGTATTTT
>TRBJ2-1|TRBD1|-|TRBV5-1
CASSFEGAVEQFF
TGCGCCAGCAGTTTCGAGGGGGCCGTTGAGCAGTTCTTC
>TRBJ1-5|-|-|TRBV27
CASSLSWGEGQPQHF
TGTGCCAGCAGTTTATCGTGGGGGGAGGGTCAGCCCCAGCATTTT
>TRBJ1-1|-|-|TRBV15
CATSIPEREAFF
TGTGCCACCAGCATCCCGGAGAGGGAAGCTTTCTTT
>TRBJ2-5|TRBD2|-|TRBV5-1
CASSLPGTIETQYF
TGCGCCAGCAGTCTTCCCGGGACTATAGAGACCCAGTACTTC
>TRBJ1-5|-|-|TRBV4-1
CASSQGLGVPDLHQPQHF
TGCGCCAGCAGCCAAGGGCTGGGGGTTCCAGATCTTCATCAGCCCCAGCATTTT
>TRBJ2-6|TRBD1|once|TRBV14
CASSQDRGQGFFPSGANVLTF
TGTGCCAGCAGCCAAGATCGAGGACAGGGCTTTTTTCCCTCTGGGGCCAACGTCCTGACTTTC
>TRBJ2-1|TRBD2|once|TRBV2
CASTPFLAGGPYNEQFF
TGTGCCAGCACTCCATTTCTAGCGGGGGGGCCGTACAATGAGCAGTTCTTC
>TRBJ1-5|-|-|TRBV6-1
CASSDYGYQPQHF
TGTGCCAGCAGTGACTACGGTTATCAGCCCCAGCATTTT
>TRBJ1-5|-|-|TRBV6-4
CASSAGVNQPQHF
TGTGCCAGCAGTGCGGGAGTGAATCAGCCCCAGCATTTT
>TRBJ1-2|-|few|TRBV14
CASSQGPILVGYGYTF
TGTGCCAGCAGTCAAGGACCTATCTTAGTGGGCTATGGCTACACCTTC
>TRBJ2-3|TRBD1|-|TRBV9
CASSGPRGQENTDTQYF
TGTGCCAGCAGCGGCCCCCGGGGACAGGAAAACACAGATACGCAGTATTTT
>TRBJ2-1|-|-|TRBV6-1
CASSESLREQFF
TGTGCCAGCAGTGAATCCCTACGTGAGCAGTTCTTC
>TRBJ1-4|-|-|TRBV10-1
CASSDSGNEKLFF
TGCGCCAGCAGTGACTCGGGGAATGAAAAACTGTTTTTT
>TRBJ1-3|-|-|TRBV19
CASTRAGNTIYF
TGTGCCAGTACCAGGGCTGGAAACACCATATATTTT
>TRBJ1-6|TRBD1|-|TRBV27
CASSFGPFRGLEIRSPLHF
TGTGCCAGCAGTTTCGGCCCGTTCAGGGGGCTCGAAATTCGTTCACCCCTCCACTTT
>TRBJ2-1|-|-|TRBV28
CASSLPPGYNEQFF
TGTGCCAGCAGTTTACCGCCGGGGTACAATGAGCAGTTCTTC